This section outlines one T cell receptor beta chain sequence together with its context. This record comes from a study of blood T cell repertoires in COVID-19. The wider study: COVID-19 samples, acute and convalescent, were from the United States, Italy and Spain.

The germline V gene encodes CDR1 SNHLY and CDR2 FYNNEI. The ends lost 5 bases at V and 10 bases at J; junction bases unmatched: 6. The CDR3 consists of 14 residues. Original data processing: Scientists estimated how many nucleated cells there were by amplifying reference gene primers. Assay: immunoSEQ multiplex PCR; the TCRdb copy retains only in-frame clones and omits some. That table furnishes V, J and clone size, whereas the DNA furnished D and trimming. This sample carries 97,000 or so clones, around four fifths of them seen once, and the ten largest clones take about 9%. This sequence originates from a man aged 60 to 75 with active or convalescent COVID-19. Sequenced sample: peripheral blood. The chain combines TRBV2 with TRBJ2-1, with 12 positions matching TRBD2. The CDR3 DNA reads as TGTGCCAGCAGTAGACTAGCGGGAGTCAGGGAGCAGTTCTTC. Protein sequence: CASSRLAGVREQFF.